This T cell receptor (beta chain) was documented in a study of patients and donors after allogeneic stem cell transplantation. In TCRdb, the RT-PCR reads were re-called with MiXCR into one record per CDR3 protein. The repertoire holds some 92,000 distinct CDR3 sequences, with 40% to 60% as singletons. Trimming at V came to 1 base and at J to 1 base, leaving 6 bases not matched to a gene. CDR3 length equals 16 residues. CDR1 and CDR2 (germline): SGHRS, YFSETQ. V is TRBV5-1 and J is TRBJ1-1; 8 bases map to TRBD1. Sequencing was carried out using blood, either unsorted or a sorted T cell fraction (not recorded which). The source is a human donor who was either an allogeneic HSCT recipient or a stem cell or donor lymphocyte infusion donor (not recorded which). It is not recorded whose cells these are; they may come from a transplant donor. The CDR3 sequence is CASSLPRQGPNTEAFF. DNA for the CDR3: TGCGCCAGCAGCTTGCCTCGACAGGGGCCGAACACTGAAGCTTTCTTT.